This TCR beta chain originates from a study of CD8 T cells in ankylosing spondylitis. General study findings and limits: Reactive arthritis synovial fluid and blood were previously reported to contain some motif variants. One TCR beta motif, made up of roughly eight highly homologous variants, appeared characteristic of ankylosing spondylitis blood. Matched ankylosing spondylitis synovial fluid reportedly showed significant enrichment of disease-linked clones.

Researchers built TCR beta libraries using quantitative 5'-RACE with molecular barcodes. In TCRdb, the 5' RACE reads were re-called with MiXCR into one record per CDR3 protein. In the table there are more than 500,000 distinct CDR3 sequences, 5.3% of which are singletons. This CDR3 contains 13 residues. The V and J ends lost 1 base and 9 bases respectively, with 12 bases between them. CDR1 and CDR2 (germline): SGHTA, FQGNSA. This clonotype was counted at least ten times. Its antigen is still unknown. This chain connects TRBV7-2 to TRBJ1-2, with a possible D match to TRBD1 (5 bases). The TCR originated in a male donor with ankylosing spondylitis. Sequencing was performed on blood, either unsorted or a sorted T cell fraction (not recorded which). CDR3 protein: CASSLGQGRSYTF. CDR3 nucleotide sequence: TGTGCCAGCAGCTTAGGGCAGGGTAGGAGCTACACCTTC.